This T cell receptor (beta chain) was documented in a study of T-cell memory formation after mild COVID-19. Study observations and caveats: The CD4+ clones that contracted clustered mainly within CM and EM, and the CD8+ clones concentrated in EMRA. Day 15 to 85 contracting clones showed balanced CD4/CD8; day 15 to 37 expanders favored CD4+.

Trimming stripped 5 bases from V and 1 base from J, with 11 bases between. The CDR3 is made up of 14 amino acids. CDR1 is MNHEY and CDR2 is SVGEGT in the germline V gene. This clonotype was recorded a few times. Its antigen remains unidentified. MiXCR, run by TCRdb on the 5' RACE reads, gives a single entry per CDR3 protein. The repertoire holds approximately 100,000 distinct CDR3 sequences, with roughly 10% as singletons. The sequencing input was PBMCs or a T cell subset sorted from them (not recorded which). This sequence was found in a man in his late teens or twenties who had mild COVID-19 (a few samples of this study predate the infection). Cell type and time point are not known. The chain employs TRBV6-2 or TRBV6-3 and TRBJ1-1; tentatively, D is TRBD1 (5 bases). In nucleotides, the CDR3 is TGTGCCAGCAGTATAACCGGGGGGAACACTGAAGCTTTCTTT. Translation gives CASSITGGNTEAFF.